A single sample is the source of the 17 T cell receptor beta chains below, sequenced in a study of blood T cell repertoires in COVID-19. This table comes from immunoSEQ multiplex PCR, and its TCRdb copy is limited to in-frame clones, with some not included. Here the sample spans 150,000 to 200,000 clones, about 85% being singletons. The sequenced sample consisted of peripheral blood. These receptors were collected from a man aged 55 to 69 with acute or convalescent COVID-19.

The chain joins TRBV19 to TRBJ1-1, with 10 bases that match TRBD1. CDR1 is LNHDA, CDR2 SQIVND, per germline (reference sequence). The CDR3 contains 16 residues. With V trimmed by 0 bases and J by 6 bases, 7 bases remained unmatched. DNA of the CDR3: TGTGCCAGTAGTATAGAGACAGGGGGCGGGAAGGCTGAAGCTTTCTTT. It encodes CASSIETGGGKAEAFF.

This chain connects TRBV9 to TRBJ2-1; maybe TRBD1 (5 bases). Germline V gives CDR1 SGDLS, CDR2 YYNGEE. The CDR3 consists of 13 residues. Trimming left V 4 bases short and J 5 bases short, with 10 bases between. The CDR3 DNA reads TGTGCCAGCAGCCGTGGGGCCGACAATGAGCAGTTCTTC. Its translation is CASSRGADNEQFF.

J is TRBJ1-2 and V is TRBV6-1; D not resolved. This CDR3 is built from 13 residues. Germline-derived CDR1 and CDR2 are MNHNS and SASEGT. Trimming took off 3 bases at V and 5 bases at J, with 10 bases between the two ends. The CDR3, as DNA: TGTGCCAGCAGTGAGGTCAGGACTTATGGCTACACCTTC. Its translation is CASSEVRTYGYTF.

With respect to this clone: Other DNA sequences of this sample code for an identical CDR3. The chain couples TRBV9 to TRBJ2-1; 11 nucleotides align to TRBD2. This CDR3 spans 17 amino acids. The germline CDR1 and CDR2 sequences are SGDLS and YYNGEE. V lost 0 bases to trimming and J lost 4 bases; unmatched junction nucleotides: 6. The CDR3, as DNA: TGTGCCAGCAGCGTAGGCGGTGGGACTAGCGGTTACAATGAGCAGTTCTTC. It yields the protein CASSVGGGTSGYNEQFF.

CDR3 in amino acids: CASSPPSYNEQFF. The DNA for the CDR3 is TGTGCCAGCAGTCCTCCCAGCTACAATGAGCAGTTCTTC. The chain employs TRBV3-1 (or the pseudogene TRBV3-2) and TRBJ2-1, with D hard to call. The germline V gene has CDR1 LGHDT and CDR2 YNNKEL (reference sequence). The CDR3 length is 13 residues. The V end lost 6 bases, the J end lost 3 bases, and 9 bases lay between the germline ends.

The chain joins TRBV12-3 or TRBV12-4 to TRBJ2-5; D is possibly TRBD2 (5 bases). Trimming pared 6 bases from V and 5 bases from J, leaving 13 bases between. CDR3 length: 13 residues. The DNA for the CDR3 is TGTGCCAGCAGGCAGGACCAGCGGGAGACCCAGTACTTC. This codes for CASRQDQRETQYF.

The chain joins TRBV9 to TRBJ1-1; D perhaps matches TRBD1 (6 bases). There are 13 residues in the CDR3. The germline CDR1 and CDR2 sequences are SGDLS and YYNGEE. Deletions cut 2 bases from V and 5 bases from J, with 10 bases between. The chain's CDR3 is CASSVQGQTEAFF. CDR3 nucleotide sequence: TGTGCCAGCAGCGTTCAGGGGCAAACTGAAGCTTTCTTT.

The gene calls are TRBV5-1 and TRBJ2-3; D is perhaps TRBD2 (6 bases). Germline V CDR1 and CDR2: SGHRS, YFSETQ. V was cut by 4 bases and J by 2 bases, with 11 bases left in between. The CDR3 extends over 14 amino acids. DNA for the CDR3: TGCGCCAGCAGCGCGGGACTTATCACAGATACGCAGTATTTT. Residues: CASSAGLITDTQYF.

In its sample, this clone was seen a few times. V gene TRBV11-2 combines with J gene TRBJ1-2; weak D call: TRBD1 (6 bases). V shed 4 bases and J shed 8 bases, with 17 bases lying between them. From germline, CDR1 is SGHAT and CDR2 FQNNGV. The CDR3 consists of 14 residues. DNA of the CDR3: TGTGCCAGCAGCTCCCAGGGGACACGTTCCGGCTACACCTTC. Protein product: CASSSQGTRSGYTF.

The CDR3 is CASTTGILNTEAFF. The CDR3 DNA sequence: TGTGCCAGCACCACGGGGATATTGAACACTGAAGCTTTCTTT. V and J are TRBV7-9 and TRBJ1-1; D is unclear. Germline assignment: CDR1 SEHNR and CDR2 FQNEAQ (reference sequence). The CDR3 extends over 14 amino acids. V was cut by 7 bases and J by 0 bases, with 12 bases left in between.

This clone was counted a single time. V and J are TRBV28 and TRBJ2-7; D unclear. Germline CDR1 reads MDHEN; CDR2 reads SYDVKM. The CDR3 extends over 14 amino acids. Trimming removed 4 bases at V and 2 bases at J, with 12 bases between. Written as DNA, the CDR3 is TGTGCCAGCAGTTCCTCCGTTTTTGCCTACGAGCAGTACGTC. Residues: CASSSSVFAYEQYV.

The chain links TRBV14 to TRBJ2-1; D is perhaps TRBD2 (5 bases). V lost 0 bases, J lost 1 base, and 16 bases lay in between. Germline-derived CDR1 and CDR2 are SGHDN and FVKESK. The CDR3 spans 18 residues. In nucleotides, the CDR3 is TGTGCCAGCAGCCAAGACGCACCTTATAGCGAGTCCTACAATGAGCAGTTCTTC. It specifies CASSQDAPYSESYNEQFF.

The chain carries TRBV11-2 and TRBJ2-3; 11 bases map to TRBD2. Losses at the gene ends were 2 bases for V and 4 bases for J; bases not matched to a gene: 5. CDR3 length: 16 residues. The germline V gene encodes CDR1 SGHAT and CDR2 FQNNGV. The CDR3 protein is CASSLSSGGLADTQYF. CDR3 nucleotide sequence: TGTGCCAGCAGCTTATCTAGCGGGGGGCTGGCAGATACGCAGTATTTT. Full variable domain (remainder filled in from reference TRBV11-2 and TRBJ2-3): EAGVAQSPRYKIIEKRQSVAFWCNPISGHATLYWYQQILGQGPKLLIQFQNNGVVDDSQLPKDRFSAERLKGVDSTLKIQPAKLEDSAVYLCASSLSSGGLADTQYFGPGTRLTVL.

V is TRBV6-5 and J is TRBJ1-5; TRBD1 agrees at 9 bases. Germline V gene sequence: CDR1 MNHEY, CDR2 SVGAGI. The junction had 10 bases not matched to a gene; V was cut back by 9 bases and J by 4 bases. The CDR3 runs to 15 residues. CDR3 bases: TGTGCCAGTAAGTTACTTGGGACAGGGAATCAGCCCCAGCATTTT. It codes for CASKLLGTGNQPQHF.

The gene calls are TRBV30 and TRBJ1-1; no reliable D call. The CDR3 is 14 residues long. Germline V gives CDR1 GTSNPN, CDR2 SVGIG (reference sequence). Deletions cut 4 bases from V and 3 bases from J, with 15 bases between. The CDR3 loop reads CAWNPGGLDTEAFF. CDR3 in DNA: TGTGCCTGGAACCCAGGAGGATTGGACACTGAAGCTTTCTTT.

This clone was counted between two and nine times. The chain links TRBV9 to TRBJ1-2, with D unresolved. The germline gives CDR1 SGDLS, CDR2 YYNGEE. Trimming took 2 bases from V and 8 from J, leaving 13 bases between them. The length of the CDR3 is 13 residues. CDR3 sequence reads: CASSVVPSGGYTF. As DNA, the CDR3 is TGTGCCAGCAGCGTTGTCCCGAGCGGCGGCTACACCTTC.

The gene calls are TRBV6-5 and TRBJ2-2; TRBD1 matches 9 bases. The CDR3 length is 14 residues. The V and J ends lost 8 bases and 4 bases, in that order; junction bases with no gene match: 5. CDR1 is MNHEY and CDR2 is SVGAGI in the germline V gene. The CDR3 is CASARQGVTGELFF. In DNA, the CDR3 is TGTGCCAGCGCCAGACAGGGGGTCACCGGGGAGCTGTTTTTT.